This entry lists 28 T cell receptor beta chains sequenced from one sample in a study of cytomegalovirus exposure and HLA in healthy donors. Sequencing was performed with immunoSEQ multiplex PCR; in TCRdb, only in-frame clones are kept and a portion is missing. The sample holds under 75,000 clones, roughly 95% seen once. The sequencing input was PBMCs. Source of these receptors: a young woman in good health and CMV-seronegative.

The CDR3 loop reads CASSAAGGTNQPQHF. The CDR3 DNA sequence: TGTGCCAGCAGTGCGGCGGGGGGCACAAATCAGCCCCAGCATTTT. The genes are TRBV27 and TRBJ1-5; TRBD1 might be the D (6 bases). V gave up 5 bases and J gave up 4 bases, with 15 bases separating them. The V gene's germline CDR1 is MNHEY and CDR2 SMNVEV (reference sequence). There are 15 residues in the CDR3.

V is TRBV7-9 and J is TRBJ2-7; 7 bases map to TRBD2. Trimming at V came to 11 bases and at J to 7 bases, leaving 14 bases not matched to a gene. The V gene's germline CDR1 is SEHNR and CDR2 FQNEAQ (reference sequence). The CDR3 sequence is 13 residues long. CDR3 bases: TGTGCCGGGGAAGCGGGGCCCCTCGGGGAGCAGTACTTC. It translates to CAGEAGPLGEQYF.

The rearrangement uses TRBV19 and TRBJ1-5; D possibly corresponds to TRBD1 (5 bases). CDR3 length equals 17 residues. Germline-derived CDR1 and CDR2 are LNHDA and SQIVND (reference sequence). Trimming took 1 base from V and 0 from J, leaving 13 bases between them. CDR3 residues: CASSIGRGTYSNQPQHF. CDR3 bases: TGTGCCAGTAGTATAGGTAGGGGAACTTATAGCAATCAGCCCCAGCATTTT.

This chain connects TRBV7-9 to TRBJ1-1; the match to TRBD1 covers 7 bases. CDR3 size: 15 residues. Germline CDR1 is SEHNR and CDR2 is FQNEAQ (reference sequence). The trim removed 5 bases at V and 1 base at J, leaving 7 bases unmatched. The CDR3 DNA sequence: TGTGCCAGCAGCCGAGGGGGCTCTACGAACACTGAAGCTTTCTTT. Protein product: CASSRGGSTNTEAFF.

The DNA for the CDR3 is TGTGCCAGCAGGAAGGACGGACATCACTCCTACGAGCAGTACTTC. Translated: CASRKDGHHSYEQYF. V usage is TRBV28 and J usage is TRBJ2-7; maybe TRBD1 (5 bases). Germline lookup yields CDR1 MDHEN and CDR2 SYDVKM. V dropped 6 bases and J dropped 0 bases, with 15 bases sitting between them. CDR3 length: 15 amino acids. The full variable domain, completed using reference TRBV28 and TRBJ2-7, is DVKVTQSSRYLVKRTGEKVFLECVQDMDHENMFWYRQDPGLGLRLIYFSYDVKMKEKGDIPEGYSVSREKKERFSLILESASTNQTSMYLCASRKDGHHSYEQYFGPGTRLTVT.

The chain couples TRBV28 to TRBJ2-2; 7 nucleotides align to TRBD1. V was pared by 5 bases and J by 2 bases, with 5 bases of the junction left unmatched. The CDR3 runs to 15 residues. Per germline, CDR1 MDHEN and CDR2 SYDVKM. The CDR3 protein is CASSPGQENTGELFF. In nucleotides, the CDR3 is TGTGCCAGCAGTCCCGGACAGGAAAACACCGGGGAGCTGTTTTTT. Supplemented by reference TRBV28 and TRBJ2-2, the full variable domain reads DVKVTQSSRYLVKRTGEKVFLECVQDMDHENMFWYRQDPGLGLRLIYFSYDVKMKEKGDIPEGYSVSREKKERFSLILESASTNQTSMYLCASSPGQENTGELFFGEGSRLTVL.

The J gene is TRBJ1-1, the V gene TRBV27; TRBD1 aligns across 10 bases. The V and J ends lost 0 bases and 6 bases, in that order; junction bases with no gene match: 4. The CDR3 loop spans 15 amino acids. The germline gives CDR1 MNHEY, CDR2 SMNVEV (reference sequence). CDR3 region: CASSLSGQGWSEAFF. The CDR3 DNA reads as TGTGCCAGCAGTTTATCGGGACAGGGGTGGTCTGAAGCTTTCTTT.

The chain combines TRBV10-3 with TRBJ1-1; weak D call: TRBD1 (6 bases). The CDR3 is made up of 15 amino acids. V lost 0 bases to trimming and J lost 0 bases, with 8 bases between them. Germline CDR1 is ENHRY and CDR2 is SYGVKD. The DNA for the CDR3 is TGTGCCATCAGTGAGTCAGGGGGGGTGAACACTGAAGCTTTCTTT. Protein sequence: CAISESGGVNTEAFF.

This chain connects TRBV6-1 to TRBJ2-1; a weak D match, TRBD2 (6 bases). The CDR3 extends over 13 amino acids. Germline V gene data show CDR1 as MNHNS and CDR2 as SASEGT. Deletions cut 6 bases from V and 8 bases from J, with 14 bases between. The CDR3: CASRSRGRDEQFF. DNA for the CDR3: TGTGCCAGCAGATCGCGGGGAAGGGATGAGCAGTTCTTC.

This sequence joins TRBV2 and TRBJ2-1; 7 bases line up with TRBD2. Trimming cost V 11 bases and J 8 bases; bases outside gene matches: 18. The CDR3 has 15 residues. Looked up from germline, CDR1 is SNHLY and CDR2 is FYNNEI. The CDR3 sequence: CAQVAAGVVFYEQFF. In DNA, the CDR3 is TGTGCCCAAGTAGCCGCGGGAGTGGTGTTCTATGAGCAGTTCTTC.

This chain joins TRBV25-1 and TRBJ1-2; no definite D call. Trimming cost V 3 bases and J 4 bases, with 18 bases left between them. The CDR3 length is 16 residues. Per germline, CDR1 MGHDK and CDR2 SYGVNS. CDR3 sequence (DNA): TGTGCCAGCAGTGATCGAGAGGAGTACGTTCCCTATGGCTACACCTTC. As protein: CASSDREEYVPYGYTF.

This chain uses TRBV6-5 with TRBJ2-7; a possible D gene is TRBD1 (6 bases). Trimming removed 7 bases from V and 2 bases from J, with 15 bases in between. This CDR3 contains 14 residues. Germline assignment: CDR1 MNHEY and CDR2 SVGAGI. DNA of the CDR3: TGTGCCAGCACGGAAACAGGGAGACCCTACGAGCAGTACTTC. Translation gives CASTETGRPYEQYF.

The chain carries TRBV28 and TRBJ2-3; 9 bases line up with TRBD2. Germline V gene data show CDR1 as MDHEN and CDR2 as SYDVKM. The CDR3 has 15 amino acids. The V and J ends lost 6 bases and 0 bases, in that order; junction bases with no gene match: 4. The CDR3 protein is CASSRGLASTDTQYF. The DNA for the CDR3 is TGTGCCAGCAGCCGGGGACTAGCTAGCACAGATACGCAGTATTTT.

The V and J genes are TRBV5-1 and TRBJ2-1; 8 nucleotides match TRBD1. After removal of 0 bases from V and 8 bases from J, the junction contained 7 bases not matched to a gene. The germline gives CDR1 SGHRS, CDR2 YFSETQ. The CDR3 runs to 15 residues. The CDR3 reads CASSLARGRRDEQFF. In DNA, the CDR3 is TGCGCCAGCAGCTTGGCCAGGGGGCGCCGGGATGAGCAGTTCTTC.

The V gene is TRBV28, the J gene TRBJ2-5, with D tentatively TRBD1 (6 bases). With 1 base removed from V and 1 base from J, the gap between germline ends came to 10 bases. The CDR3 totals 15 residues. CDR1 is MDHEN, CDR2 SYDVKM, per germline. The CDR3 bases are TGTGCCAGCAGTTTATTGCAGGGGCCCCAAGAGACCCAGTACTTC. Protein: CASSLLQGPQETQYF. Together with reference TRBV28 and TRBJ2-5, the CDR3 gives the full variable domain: DVKVTQSSRYLVKRTGEKVFLECVQDMDHENMFWYRQDPGLGLRLIYFSYDVKMKEKGDIPEGYSVSREKKERFSLILESASTNQTSMYLCASSLLQGPQETQYFGPGTRLLVL.

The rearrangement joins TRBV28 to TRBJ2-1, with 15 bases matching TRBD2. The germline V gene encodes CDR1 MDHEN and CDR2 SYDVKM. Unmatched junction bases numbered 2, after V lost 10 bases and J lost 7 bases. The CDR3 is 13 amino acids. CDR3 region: CAMGLAGGNEQFF. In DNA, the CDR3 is TGTGCCATGGGACTAGCGGGAGGAAATGAGCAGTTCTTC.

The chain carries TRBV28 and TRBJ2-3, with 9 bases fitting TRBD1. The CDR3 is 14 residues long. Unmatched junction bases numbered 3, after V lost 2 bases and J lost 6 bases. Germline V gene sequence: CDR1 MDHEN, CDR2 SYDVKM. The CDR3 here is CASSLGDRVDTQYF. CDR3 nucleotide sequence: TGTGCCAGCAGTTTAGGGGACAGGGTTGATACGCAGTATTTT.

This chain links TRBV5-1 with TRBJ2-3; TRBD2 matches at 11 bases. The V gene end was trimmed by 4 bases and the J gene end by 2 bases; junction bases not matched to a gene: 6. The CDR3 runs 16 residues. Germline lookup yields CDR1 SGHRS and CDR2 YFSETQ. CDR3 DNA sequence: TGCGCCAGCAGCGAAGGACTAGCGGGCGCCACAGATACGCAGTATTTT. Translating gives CASSEGLAGATDTQYF.

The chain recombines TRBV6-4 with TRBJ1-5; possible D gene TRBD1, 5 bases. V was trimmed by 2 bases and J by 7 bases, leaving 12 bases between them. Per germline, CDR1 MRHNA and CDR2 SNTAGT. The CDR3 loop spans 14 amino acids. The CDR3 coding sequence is TGTGCCAGCAGTGACGTCCAGGGCGGCCAGCCCCAGCATTTT. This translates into CASSDVQGGQPQHF.

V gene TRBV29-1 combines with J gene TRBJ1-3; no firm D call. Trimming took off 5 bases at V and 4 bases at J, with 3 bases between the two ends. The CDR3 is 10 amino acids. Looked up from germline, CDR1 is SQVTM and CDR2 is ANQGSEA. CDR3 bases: TGCAGCGTTTTAGGAAACACCATATATTTT. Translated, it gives CSVLGNTIYF. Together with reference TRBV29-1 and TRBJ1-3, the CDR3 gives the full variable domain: SAVISQKPSRDICQRGTSLTIQCQVDSQVTMMFWYRQQPGQSLTLIATANQGSEATYESGFVIDKFPISRPNLTFSTLTVSNMSPEDSSIYLCSVLGNTIYFGEGSWLTVV.

DNA of the CDR3: TGTGCCCTCACGCGCGGGACGCAGCGCTACGAGCAGTACTTC. This gives the protein CALTRGTQRYEQYF. The chain is built from TRBV27 and TRBJ2-7; the D gene is possibly TRBD2 (6 bases). Germline CDR1 reads MNHEY; CDR2 reads SMNVEV (reference sequence). The V end was cut by 11 bases, the J end by 3 bases, with 20 bases between. This CDR3 has 14 residues.

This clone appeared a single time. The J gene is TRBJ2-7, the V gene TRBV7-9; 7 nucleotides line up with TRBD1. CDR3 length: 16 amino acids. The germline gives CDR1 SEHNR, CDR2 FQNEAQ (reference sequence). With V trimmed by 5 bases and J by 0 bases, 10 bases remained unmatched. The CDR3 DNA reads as TGTGCCAGCAGCAACCCCGGGACAGTCTCCTCCTACGAGCAGTACTTC. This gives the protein CASSNPGTVSSYEQYF.

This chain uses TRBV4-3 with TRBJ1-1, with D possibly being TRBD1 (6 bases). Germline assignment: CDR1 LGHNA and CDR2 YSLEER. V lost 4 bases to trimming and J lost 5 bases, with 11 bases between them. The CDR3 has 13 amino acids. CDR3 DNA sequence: TGCGCCAGCAGCCGCAACAGGGTGACTGAAGCTTTCTTT. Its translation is CASSRNRVTEAFF.

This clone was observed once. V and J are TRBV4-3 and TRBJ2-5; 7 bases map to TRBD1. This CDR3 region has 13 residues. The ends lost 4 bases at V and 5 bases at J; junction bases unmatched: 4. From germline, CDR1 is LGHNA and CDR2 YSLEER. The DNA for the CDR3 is TGCGCCAGCAGCCGACAGGGTTGGGAGACCCAGTACTTC. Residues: CASSRQGWETQYF.

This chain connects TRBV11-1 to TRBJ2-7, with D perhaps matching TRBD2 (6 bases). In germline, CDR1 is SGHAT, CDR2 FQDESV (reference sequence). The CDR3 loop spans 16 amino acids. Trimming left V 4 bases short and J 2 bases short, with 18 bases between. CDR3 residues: CASSYPPGGTPYEQYF. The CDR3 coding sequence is TGTGCCAGCAGCTACCCGCCCGGAGGGACTCCCTACGAGCAGTACTTC.

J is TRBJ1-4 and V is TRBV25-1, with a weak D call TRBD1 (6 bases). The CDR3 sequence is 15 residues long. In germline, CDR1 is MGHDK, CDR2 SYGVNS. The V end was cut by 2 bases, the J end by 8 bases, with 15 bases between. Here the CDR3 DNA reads TGTGCCAGCAGTGAAGGGGACCACCAGGGGGAAAAACTGTTTTTT. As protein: CASSEGDHQGEKLFF.

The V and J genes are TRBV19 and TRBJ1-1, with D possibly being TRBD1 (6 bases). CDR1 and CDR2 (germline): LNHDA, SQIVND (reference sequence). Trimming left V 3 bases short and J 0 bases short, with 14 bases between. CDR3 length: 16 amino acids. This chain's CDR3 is CASSINPTGLNTEAFF. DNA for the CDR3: TGTGCCAGTAGTATCAATCCGACAGGTCTGAACACTGAAGCTTTCTTT.

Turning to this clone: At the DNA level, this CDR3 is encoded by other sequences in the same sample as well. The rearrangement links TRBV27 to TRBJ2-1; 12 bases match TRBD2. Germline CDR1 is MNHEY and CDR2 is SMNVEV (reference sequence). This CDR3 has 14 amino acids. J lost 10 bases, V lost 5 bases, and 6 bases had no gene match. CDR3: CASSPRTSGDEQFF. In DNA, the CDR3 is TGTGCCAGCAGTCCCCGGACTAGCGGGGACGAGCAGTTCTTC.